This TCR beta chain was profiled in a study of blood T cell repertoires in COVID-19. The sample holds a few counts of this clone. In the authors' methods: Reference gene primers were amplified, and this amplification served to estimate nucleated cell counts. The data were produced by immunoSEQ multiplex PCR, yet TCRdb's version contains in-frame clones alone and is incomplete. The DNA was the basis for D and trimming; V, J and clone size are from that table. This sample has roughly 45,000 clones, with approximately 84% found just once. V lost 6 bases, J lost 2 bases, and 8 bases stayed unmatched. The CDR3 totals 14 residues. CDR1 is SQVTM, CDR2 ANQGSEA, per germline.

The rearrangement joins TRBV29-1 to TRBJ2-3, with TRBD1 matching 7 bases. The TCR was taken from a man aged 50 to 59 with active COVID-19. The sequencing sample was made of peripheral blood. CDR3 loop: CSVRAGGNTDTQYF. In DNA, the CDR3 is TGCAGCGTGCGGGCAGGGGGAAACACAGATACGCAGTATTTT.